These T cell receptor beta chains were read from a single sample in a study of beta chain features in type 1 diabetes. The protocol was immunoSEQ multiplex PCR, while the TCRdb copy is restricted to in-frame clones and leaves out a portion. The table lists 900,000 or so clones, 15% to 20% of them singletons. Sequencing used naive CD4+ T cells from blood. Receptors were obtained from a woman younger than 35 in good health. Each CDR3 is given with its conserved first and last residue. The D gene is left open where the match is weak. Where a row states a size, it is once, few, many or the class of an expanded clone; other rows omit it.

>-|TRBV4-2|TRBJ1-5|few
CASSQTDSNQPQHF
TGTGCCAGCAGCCAAACGGATAGCAATCAGCCCCAGCATTTT
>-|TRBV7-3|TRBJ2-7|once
CASSLTTVEQYF
TGTGCCAGCAGCTTAACGACGGTCGAGCAGTACTTC
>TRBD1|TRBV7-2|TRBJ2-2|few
CATKGQPTNTGELFF
TGTGCCACCAAGGGACAGCCTACAAACACCGGGGAGCTGTTTTTT
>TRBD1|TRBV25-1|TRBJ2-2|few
CASSEYLGTGDTGELFF
TGTGCCAGCAGTGAATATTTAGGGACAGGGGACACCGGGGAGCTGTTTTTT
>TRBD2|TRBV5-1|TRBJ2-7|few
CASSLALAGAREQYF
TGCGCCAGCAGCTTGGCTCTAGCGGGAGCTCGAGAGCAGTACTTC
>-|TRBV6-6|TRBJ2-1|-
CASSKTGTPTNEQFF
TGTGCCAGCAGTAAAACCGGGACTCCCACGAATGAGCAGTTCTTC
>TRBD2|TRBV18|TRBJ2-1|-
CASSQGLAGDNEQFF
TGTGCCAGCTCCCAAGGACTAGCGGGTGACAATGAGCAGTTCTTC
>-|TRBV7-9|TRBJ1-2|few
CASSLQDNYGEGYTF
TGTGCCAGCAGCTTACAGGACAACTATGGCGAAGGCTACACCTTC
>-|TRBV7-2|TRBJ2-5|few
CASSPPNEETQYF
TGTGCCAGCAGCCCCCCTAACGAAGAGACCCAGTACTTC
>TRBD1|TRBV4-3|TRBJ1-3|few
CASSPHRTGSGNTIYF
TGCGCCAGCAGCCCCCATAGGACAGGCTCTGGAAACACCATATATTTT
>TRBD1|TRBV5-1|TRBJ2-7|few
CASSWIQGSRYEQYF
TGCGCCAGCAGCTGGATACAGGGGTCCCGGTACGAGCAGTACTTC
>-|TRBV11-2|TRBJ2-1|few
CASSLGSLIAYEQFF
TGTGCCAGCAGCTTAGGCAGCCTAATTGCCTATGAGCAGTTCTTC
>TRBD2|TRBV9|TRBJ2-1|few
CASSAGLAGEQFF
TGTGCCAGCAGCGCGGGACTAGCGGGTGAGCAGTTCTTC